This is a list of T cell receptor beta chains from one sample in a study of blood T cells in healthy people across ages. Each CDR3 protein is one row after TCRdb ran MiXCR on the 5' RACE reads. The sample carries some 690,000 distinct CDR3 sequences, about 20% recorded once. Sequencing was performed on blood. The receptor set was obtained from a man in his 70s in good health. Each CDR3 is given with its conserved first and last residue. D genes are given only for firm matches. The listing skips clone size in some rows; elsewhere it reads once, few, many or a size class.

TGTGCCAGCAAAAACAGGGGGGCGGTGACCCAGTACTTC | CASKNRGAVTQYF | TRBJ2-5 | TRBD1 | TRBV12-3/TRBV12-4 | few
TGTGCCAGCTCACCTTCAGGGTTCCGCTCTGGAAACACCATATATTTT | CASSPSGFRSGNTIYF | TRBJ1-3 | - | TRBV18 | few
TGTGCCAGCAGTTTAAGGGACCCCTCCTACAATGAGCAGTTCTTC | CASSLRDPSYNEQFF | TRBJ2-1 | - | TRBV12-3/TRBV12-4 | -
TGTGCCAGCAGCTTAGAGGCACCAGGGTCAGGCACTGAAGCTTTCTTT | CASSLEAPGSGTEAFF | TRBJ1-1 | - | TRBV7-9 | -
TGCGCCAGCAGCTTGGGACTAGCGGAGATCACCTACGAGCAGTACTTC | CASSLGLAEITYEQYF | TRBJ2-7 | TRBD2 | TRBV5-1 | few
TGTGCCAGCACAAGGGACAGCGTATACAATGAGCAGTTCTTC | CASTRDSVYNEQFF | TRBJ2-1 | TRBD1 | TRBV5-4 | -
TGTGCCAGCAGTGATTTGGGGGACGCGTATAATTCACCCCTCCACTTT | CASSDLGDAYNSPLHF | TRBJ1-6 | - | TRBV2 | -
TGCAGTGCTAGAGCCCAGGGGTTCGGGGGGGCCTACAATGAGCAGTTCTTC | CSARAQGFGGAYNEQFF | TRBJ2-1 | TRBD2 | TRBV20-1 | -
TGTGCCAGCAGTTTAAACCAAAACATTCAGTACTTC | CASSLNQNIQYF | TRBJ2-4 | - | TRBV12-3/TRBV12-4 | -
TGCAGCGTTGAAGTGGGTTCCAAGCAGTACTTC | CSVEVGSKQYF | TRBJ2-7 | - | TRBV29-1 | -
TGCGCCAGCAGCTCTCAGACAGAGACCCAGTACTTC | CASSSQTETQYF | TRBJ2-5 | - | TRBV5-1 | -
TGCGCCAGCAGCCCGGACAGCCAGGGCTATGGCTACACCTTC | CASSPDSQGYGYTF | TRBJ1-2 | - | TRBV5-1 | -
TGCGCCAGCAGGGAGGGGGAATCTGGCTACACCTTC | CASREGESGYTF | TRBJ1-2 | - | TRBV4-3 | few
TGTGCCAGCAGTTTAACGCCGGGAGTTGAAGCTTTCTTT | CASSLTPGVEAFF | TRBJ1-1 | - | TRBV28 | few
TGCGCCAGCAGCCGAAAAACGTACCAGGGACCCTCGAACACTGAAGCTTTCTTT | CASSRKTYQGPSNTEAFF | TRBJ1-1 | - | TRBV4-3 | few
TGTGCCAGCAGTTACAACAGCAACACTGAAGCTTTCTTT | CASSYNSNTEAFF | TRBJ1-1 | - | TRBV6-5 | many
TGTGCCAGCAGCACGATTCAGGGGTATACGCAGTATTTT | CASSTIQGYTQYF | TRBJ2-3 | - | TRBV7-9 | many
TGTGCCAGCAGCTTGAGAGGAGATGCCTATGGCTACACCTTC | CASSLRGDAYGYTF | TRBJ1-2 | - | TRBV13 | -
TGTGCCAGCTCATCCGTCCGGACAGGCGGGCCAGAGACCCAGTACTTC | CASSSVRTGGPETQYF | TRBJ2-5 | TRBD1 | TRBV18 | few
TGTGCCAGTAGTAAAACCCATCGCATGCTTAGCACAGATACGCAGTATTTT | CASSKTHRMLSTDTQYF | TRBJ2-3 | - | TRBV19 | -
TGTGCCATCAGTGATGTCTCCGAAGGAGAGACCCAGTACTTC | CAISDVSEGETQYF | TRBJ2-5 | - | TRBV10-3 | -
TGTGCCAGCAGCTCTACAGCGCTGAGCTCCTACAATGAGCAGTTCTTC | CASSSTALSSYNEQFF | TRBJ2-1 | - | TRBV28 | few
TGTGCCAGCAGTCCACGCCCACAGGGCGAGACCCAGTACTTC | CASSPRPQGETQYF | TRBJ2-5 | - | TRBV12-3/TRBV12-4 | many
TGTGCCAGCAGCGCTAGTGTCCCCCAACAGGGTAGGGGGTTCTTC | CASSASVPQQGRGFF | TRBJ2-1 | - | TRBV7-2 | few
TGTGCCAGCAGTACCGGGACTAGCAAAGAGACCCAGTACTTC | CASSTGTSKETQYF | TRBJ2-5 | TRBD2 | TRBV6-1 | -
TGTGCCAGCTCACCAAGGTCAGGTGAAAAACTGTTTTTT | CASSPRSGEKLFF | TRBJ1-4 | - | TRBV18 | -
TGTGCCAGCAGCTTCGGACAGGCCCCGGGCTACACCTTC | CASSFGQAPGYTF | TRBJ1-2 | TRBD1 | TRBV7-2 | few
TGTGCCAGCAGTATCCAGCAGGCGTCTTTCGAGCAGTACTTC | CASSIQQASFEQYF | TRBJ2-7 | - | TRBV12-3/TRBV12-4 | -
TGTGCCAGCAGCTTAGCGGGAGCCCGCTCCTACAATGAGCAGTTCTTC | CASSLAGARSYNEQFF | TRBJ2-1 | - | TRBV7-9 | few
TGTGCCATCAGTGGAAAACAGGGCACAGATACGCAGTATTTT | CAISGKQGTDTQYF | TRBJ2-3 | - | TRBV10-3 | -
TGTGCCAGCAGCCAAGACGGGACTAGATTAGAGACCCAGTACTTC | CASSQDGTRLETQYF | TRBJ2-5 | TRBD2 | TRBV4-2 | few
TGCAGTGCTAACCCCCCCGCGGGAGCAACCTACAATGAGCAGTTCTTC | CSANPPAGATYNEQFF | TRBJ2-1 | TRBD2 | TRBV20-1 | -
TGTGCCAGCAGATCTCAGGGGGGGGCTTTTCAAGAGACCCAGTACTTC | CASRSQGGAFQETQYF | TRBJ2-5 | - | TRBV6-1 | few
TGCAGTGGAATGCCGGCTAACTATGGCTACACCTTC | CSGMPANYGYTF | TRBJ1-2 | - | TRBV20-1 | few
TGCAGTGCTTTTCCCCCCGACAGGGATGGCTACACCTTC | CSAFPPDRDGYTF | TRBJ1-2 | TRBD1 | TRBV20-1 | few
TGTGCCTGGAGTCTAGCGGGAAATGCCAAAAACATTCAGTACTTC | CAWSLAGNAKNIQYF | TRBJ2-4 | TRBD2 | TRBV30 | -
TGTGCCAGCAGTAATATCAGGGGGCGTAATGGCTACACCTTC | CASSNIRGRNGYTF | TRBJ1-2 | TRBD1 | TRBV12-3/TRBV12-4 | -
TGTGCCAGCAGTGAATCCCAATATGAGCAGTTCTTC | CASSESQYEQFF | TRBJ2-1 | - | TRBV25-1 | -
TGTGCCAGCAGCAATCGGACAGTCAACACCGGGGAGCTGTTTTTT | CASSNRTVNTGELFF | TRBJ2-2 | - | TRBV21-1 | few
TGTGCCAGCAGGTCAGGACGAGATAACAACTATGGTCTGGGCTACACCTTC | CASRSGRDNNYGLGYTF | TRBJ1-2 | - | TRBV7-2 | few
TGTGCCAGCAGCCGGAAGCTAGCGGGGACTGGGAATGAGCAGTTCTTC | CASSRKLAGTGNEQFF | TRBJ2-1 | TRBD2 | TRBV5-6 | few
TGCAGTGCTAGCCCCCCGATGGGCACAGATACGCAGTATTTT | CSASPPMGTDTQYF | TRBJ2-3 | - | TRBV20-1 | few
TGCGCCAGCAGGGGACAGGACGGGGGCACAGATACGCAGTATTTT | CASRGQDGGTDTQYF | TRBJ2-3 | TRBD1 | TRBV5-1 | -
TGCAGTGCCCGAAGCGTCTCCTACAATGAGCAGTTCTTC | CSARSVSYNEQFF | TRBJ2-1 | - | TRBV20-1 | -
TGTGCCAGCAGCTTTAAGCGGACCACCGGGGAGCTGTTTTTT | CASSFKRTTGELFF | TRBJ2-2 | - | TRBV7-2 | -
TGTGCCAGCAGCGGGGAGGATGAGCAGTTCTTC | CASSGEDEQFF | TRBJ2-1 | - | TRBV7-9 | -
TGTGCCAGCAGCCGACAGGGGTTTGGAACAGATGCGCAGTATTTT | CASSRQGFGTDAQYF | TRBJ2-3 | TRBD1 | TRBV7-9 | -
TGTGCCAGCAGCCCGATAGCGGGAGACTCCTACAATGAGCAGTTCTTC | CASSPIAGDSYNEQFF | TRBJ2-1 | TRBD2 | TRBV14 | -
TGTGCCAGCAGCCGACCGGGGGTTTCTACAGATACGCAGTATTTT | CASSRPGVSTDTQYF | TRBJ2-3 | - | TRBV14 | -
TGCAGTGCCGGGGTGGGTTTTCAGCCCCAGCATTTT | CSAGVGFQPQHF | TRBJ1-5 | - | TRBV20-1 | few
TGTGCCGGCAGTGGGAGGACACACACTGAAGCTTTCTTT | CAGSGRTHTEAFF | TRBJ1-1 | - | TRBV7-9 | -
TGCGCCAGCAGCTTGGAGGGGCCTAGCGGGGGAATTGATACGCAGTATTTT | CASSLEGPSGGIDTQYF | TRBJ2-3 | TRBD2 | TRBV5-1 | -